The present entry profiles one T cell receptor (beta chain) with its context. Original data processing: Reference gene primers were amplified, and this amplification served to estimate nucleated cell counts. Profiled with immunoSEQ multiplex PCR; TCRdb holds only in-frame clones, not every one. Clone size and V and J calls were adopted from that table, with D and trimming inferred from the DNA. This table has tens of thousands of clones, about 77% appearing once. The sample comes from a study of blood T cell repertoires in COVID-19. On the study more broadly: COVID-19 samples from acute and convalescent phases originated in the United States, Italy and Spain. Sample material is recorded as cDNA or gDNA derived from T cells, B-cell-depleted T cells, or PBMCs.

Germline trimming cut 5 bases from V and 5 bases from J; bases unmatched to any gene: 6. Germline assignment: CDR1 SGHNT and CDR2 YYREEE (reference sequence). The CDR3 loop spans 14 amino acids. J is TRBJ2-3 and V is TRBV5-4, with TRBD2 matching over 9 bases. The sequenced sample consisted of peripheral blood. The clonotype comes from an elderly man with acute or convalescent COVID-19. The DNA of the CDR3 is TGTGCCAGCAGGCGGGAGGGCCGTGTAGATACGCAGTATTTT. It is translated as CASRREGRVDTQYF.